This T cell receptor (beta chain) comes out of a study of technical replicates of blood from a handful of donors. This clone was seen just once. The CDR3 covers 15 residues. V gave up 4 bases and J gave up 4 bases, with 14 bases separating them. Germline CDR1 and CDR2: MGHRA and YSYEKL. Sequencing used immunoSEQ multiplex PCR; TCRdb keeps in-frame clones, though not all of them. The sample holds about 79,000 clones, around 94% seen once. This receptor was identified in a human donor in good health. The rearrangement joins TRBV4-1 to TRBJ1-3; D is unresolved. Specimen: T cells isolated from PBMCs. CDR3: CASSPIEKSGNTIYF. DNA for the CDR3: TGCGCCAGCAGCCCCATAGAAAAGTCCGGAAACACCATATATTTT.